These 30 T cell receptor beta chains were sequenced from one sample in a study of identical twins. TCRdb fed the 5' RACE reads into MiXCR, producing one record per CDR3 protein. This table has 450,000 to 600,000 distinct CDR3 sequences, around 24% appearing once. These data were also reused for a study on yellow fever vaccine responses in identical twins.

Input material: CD4+ T cells sorted from blood. Receptors were obtained from a woman under 30 in good health.

The chain employs TRBV20-1 and TRBJ2-1; the D gene is possibly TRBD1 (5 bases). The CDR3 totals 13 residues. CDR1 and CDR2 (germline): DFQATT, SNEGSKA (reference sequence). The V end lost 6 bases, the J end lost 3 bases, and 12 bases lay between the germline ends. CDR3 DNA: TGCAGTGCAGGACAAAAAATCTACAATGAGCAGTTCTTC. Its translation: CSAGQKIYNEQFF.

J is TRBJ2-1 and V is TRBV2; 8 bases match TRBD2. This CDR3 has 16 residues. CDR1 and CDR2 (germline): SNHLY, FYNNEI. The ends lost 4 bases at V and 3 bases at J; junction bases unmatched: 8. In DNA form, the CDR3 reads TGTGCCAGCAGTGGGGCTCAGCGGGGGTACTACAATGAGCAGTTCTTC. Its translation is CASSGAQRGYYNEQFF.

The chain carries TRBV5-5 and TRBJ2-1; 8 bases agree with TRBD1. With V trimmed by 4 bases and J by 6 bases, 15 bases remained unmatched. The CDR3 sequence is 17 residues long. Germline V gene lookup returns CDR1 SGHKS and CDR2 YYEKEE (reference sequence). DNA for the CDR3: TGTGCCAGCAGCGCTTCCAGACAGGGGAAGATCATCAATGAGCAGTTCTTC. Encoded protein: CASSASRQGKIINEQFF.

The chain links TRBV29-1 to TRBJ1-4; 7 bases match TRBD1. This CDR3 spans 14 amino acids. J lost 8 bases, V lost 4 bases, and 10 bases had no gene match. Germline V lookup: CDR1 SQVTM, CDR2 ANQGSEA. DNA for the CDR3: TGCAGCGTTGGCGGCGGGACAGATAAAGAAAAACTGTTTTTT. Its translation: CSVGGGTDKEKLFF.

This clonotype was detected only a few times. This chain links TRBV7-2 with TRBJ1-1, with 9 bases identical to TRBD1. The CDR3 consists of 15 residues. V shed 4 bases and J 5 bases; nucleotides not matched to a gene: 8. CDR1 is SGHTA and CDR2 is FQGNSA in the germline V gene. The CDR3 protein is CASSSNRGRITEAFF. CDR3 nucleotide sequence: TGTGCCAGCAGCTCGAACAGGGGGCGGATAACTGAAGCTTTCTTT.

The V and J genes are TRBV28 and TRBJ2-3; TRBD2 matches 10 bases. From germline, CDR1 is MDHEN and CDR2 SYDVKM. The CDR3 has 15 amino acids. The V and J ends lost 6 bases and 6 bases, in that order; junction bases with no gene match: 9. The CDR3 DNA follows: TGTGCCAGCAGGGGGACTAGCGCGCCGGGGGATACGCAGTATTTT. This encodes CASRGTSAPGDTQYF. The full variable domain, rest sourced from reference TRBV28 and TRBJ2-3, is DVKVTQSSRYLVKRTGEKVFLECVQDMDHENMFWYRQDPGLGLRLIYFSYDVKMKEKGDIPEGYSVSREKKERFSLILESASTNQTSMYLCASRGTSAPGDTQYFGPGTRLTVL.

The chain uses TRBV20-1 and TRBJ2-5, with D maybe TRBD2 (5 bases). Trimming stripped 6 bases from V and 0 bases from J, with 14 bases between. Per the germline V gene, CDR1 is DFQATT and CDR2 is SNEGSKA (reference sequence). The CDR3 is 14 amino acids. The CDR3 coding sequence is TGCAGTGCAAATCCAGCGGACCACCAAGAGACCCAGTACTTC. This gives the protein CSANPADHQETQYF.

The genes are TRBV16 and TRBJ2-5; 8 bases are a match to TRBD1. The germline V gene encodes CDR1 KGHSY and CDR2 FQNENV. This CDR3 region has 15 residues. V lost 4 bases and J lost 5; bases outside the gene matches: 9. CDR3 DNA: TGTGCCAGCAGCCTCGCCTGGACAGGGCGGGAGACCCAGTACTTC. It is translated as CASSLAWTGRETQYF.

V gene TRBV20-1 combines with J gene TRBJ1-5; D may be TRBD1 (5 bases). This CDR3 is built from 13 residues. Per germline, CDR1 DFQATT and CDR2 SNEGSKA (reference sequence). V shed 5 bases and J shed 4 bases, with 12 bases lying between them. For the CDR3, the DNA is TGCAGTGCTGCTTCGGGGGAGAATCAGCCCCAGCATTTT. Encoded protein: CSAASGENQPQHF.

The chain joins TRBV10-3 to TRBJ2-7, with TRBD1 matching 9 bases. V was clipped by 5 bases and J by 4 bases; unmatched bases: 6. Per germline, CDR1 ENHRY and CDR2 SYGVKD. The CDR3 runs 14 residues. The CDR3 DNA sequence: TGTGCCATCAGTCGGACAGGGGAGAAGTACGAGCAGTACTTC. Its translation is CAISRTGEKYEQYF.

The V gene is TRBV28, the J gene TRBJ1-6, with TRBD1 matching 7 bases. CDR3 length equals 15 residues. V shed 7 bases, J shed 7 bases, and the junction held 10 bases outside the gene matches. Germline CDR1 reads MDHEN; CDR2 reads SYDVKM. CDR3 region: CASIKNRGGNSPLHF. CDR3 bases: TGTGCCAGCATAAAGAACAGGGGTGGGAATTCACCCCTCCACTTT.

The gene calls are TRBV3-1 and TRBJ2-3, with D maybe TRBD1 (5 bases). The V and J ends lost 1 base and 2 bases respectively, with 10 bases between them. Germline-derived CDR1 and CDR2 are LGHDT and YNNKEL (reference sequence). The CDR3 consists of 15 residues. The CDR3 DNA sequence: TGTGCCAGCAGCCAAGCAGACAGATACACAGATACGCAGTATTTT. It encodes CASSQADRYTDTQYF.

In its sample, this clonotype was seen a few times. The chain uses TRBV18 and TRBJ2-7, with 7 bases lining up with TRBD2. Trimming took 2 bases from V and 6 from J; bases not matched to a gene: 10. In germline, CDR1 is KGHSH, CDR2 LQKENI. CDR3 size: 15 residues. CDR3 sequence reads: CASSPIGGERSEQYV. CDR3 in DNA: TGTGCCAGCTCACCAATTGGGGGGGAGAGATCCGAGCAGTACGTC.

V usage is TRBV27 and J usage is TRBJ1-5; 7 bases are a match to TRBD1. V lost 8 bases and J lost 6; bases outside the gene matches: 10. The length of the CDR3 is 14 residues. The germline V gene has CDR1 MNHEY and CDR2 SMNVEV (reference sequence). This CDR3 reads CASGRQGLGQPQHF. The CDR3 coding sequence is TGTGCCAGCGGCCGACAGGGTTTAGGTCAGCCCCAGCATTTT.

The chain has TRBV7-6 and TRBJ1-5; D ambiguous. The CDR3 has 17 amino acids. Deletions cut 5 bases from V and 0 bases from J, with 17 bases between. Germline assignment: CDR1 SGHVS and CDR2 FNYEAQ. The CDR3 DNA reads as TGTGCCAGCAGCCCAAGAGATGGGCGGAATAGCAATCAGCCCCAGCATTTT. Translation gives CASSPRDGRNSNQPQHF.

This clonotype has a handful of counts. The genes are TRBV12-3 or TRBV12-4 and TRBJ1-1; the match to TRBD1 covers 8 bases. Trimming removed 2 bases from V and 7 bases from J; junction bases left unmatched: 6. The CDR3 is made up of 14 amino acids. The CDR3 nucleotides are TGTGCCAGCAGTTTACAGGGGGCTTTTGGTGAAGCTTTCTTT. This gives the protein CASSLQGAFGEAFF.

This clonotype turned up a few times. The chain has TRBV20-1 and TRBJ2-2; a weak D match, TRBD1 (5 bases). The V end was cut by 2 bases, the J end by 6 bases, with 13 bases between. CDR3 length: 14 residues. Germline CDR1 and CDR2: DFQATT and SNEGSKA (reference sequence). The CDR3 region has the DNA TGCAGTGCTAGACCAACAGGTCTCCCCGGGGAGCTGTTTTTT. Translated, it gives CSARPTGLPGELFF.

This clonotype showed up just a few times. The chain combines TRBV5-1 with TRBJ2-1; weak D call: TRBD2 (6 bases). The germline V gene encodes CDR1 SGHRS and CDR2 YFSETQ. The CDR3 has 15 amino acids. With 4 bases removed from V and 1 base from J, the gap between germline ends came to 12 bases. The CDR3 protein is CASSLAGYSYNEQFF. The DNA of the CDR3 is TGCGCCAGCAGCCTCGCGGGGTATTCCTACAATGAGCAGTTCTTC.

This clonotype appeared a few times. The chain links TRBV12-3 or TRBV12-4 to TRBJ2-1; 9 positions match TRBD2. Trimming took 3 bases from V and 8 from J; bases not matched to a gene: 11. The CDR3 sequence is 16 residues long. CDR3: CASSFQNSGSGDEQFF. The CDR3 region has the DNA TGTGCCAGCAGTTTTCAGAATAGCGGGAGTGGTGATGAGCAGTTCTTC.

The chain is built from TRBV10-3 and TRBJ1-2; TRBD1 aligns across 7 bases. Losses at the gene ends were 6 bases for V and 3 bases for J; bases not matched to a gene: 10. CDR1 is ENHRY, CDR2 SYGVKD, per germline. There are 15 residues in the CDR3. CDR3 sequence: CAISRQKGGDYGYTF. Written as DNA, the CDR3 is TGTGCCATCAGCCGTCAAAAAGGGGGCGACTATGGCTACACCTTC.

The J gene is TRBJ2-3, the V gene TRBV10-2; unclear D gene. This CDR3 contains 13 residues. Trimming cost V 8 bases and J 1 base, with 10 bases left between them. Germline values: CDR1 WSHSY, CDR2 SAAADI. The chain's CDR3 is CASGETRTDTQYF. CDR3 nucleotides: TGCGCCAGCGGGGAAACACGCACAGATACGCAGTATTTT.

This clonotype was seen many times. The chain links TRBV3-1 to TRBJ2-5, with D perhaps TRBD1 (5 bases). Germline CDR1 and CDR2: LGHDT and YNNKEL (reference sequence). The CDR3 is made up of 14 amino acids. V lost 0 bases and J lost 5, with 10 bases in between. CDR3 sequence: CASSQDRVGETQYF. DNA for the CDR3: TGTGCCAGCAGCCAAGACAGGGTAGGGGAGACCCAGTACTTC.

CDR3 coding DNA: TGTGCCAGCAGTTGGAACCCCCCACGCGGGACGGGGCGGTACAATGAGCAGTTCTTC. Translating it yields CASSWNPPRGTGRYNEQFF. The V call is TRBV27, the J call TRBJ2-1, with D perhaps matching TRBD2 (6 bases). Trimming took 4 bases from V and 4 from J, leaving 26 bases between them. The CDR3 loop spans 19 amino acids. Germline V gives CDR1 MNHEY, CDR2 SMNVEV (reference sequence).

In this sample, this clonotype turned up a few times. The chain employs TRBV19 and TRBJ2-7; 10 bases agree with TRBD1. The CDR3 contains 15 residues. Germline-derived CDR1 and CDR2 are LNHDA and SQIVND (reference sequence). With 3 bases clipped from V and 3 bases from J, the junction kept 5 bases outside the gene matches. CDR3 nucleotide sequence: TGTGCCAGTAGTATTTCAGGACAGGGGGTCTACGAGCAGTACTTC. This translates into CASSISGQGVYEQYF.

This clonotype was observed a few times. The V and J genes are TRBV29-1 and TRBJ2-3; D is unresolved. Trimming left V 3 bases short and J 2 bases short, with 3 bases between. Per germline, CDR1 SQVTM and CDR2 ANQGSEA. CDR3 length equals 11 residues. The CDR3 sequence: CSVEITDTQYF. As DNA, the CDR3 is TGCAGCGTTGAGATCACAGATACGCAGTATTTT.

The rearrangement uses TRBV24-1 and TRBJ2-5, with D perhaps TRBD1 (5 bases). Germline lookup yields CDR1 KGHDR and CDR2 SFDVKD. This CDR3 comprises 16 residues. Trimming cost V 0 bases and J 3 bases, with 13 bases left between them. The CDR3 region has the DNA TGTGCCACCAGTGATTTGGCGGACACCCAAAAAGAGACCCAGTACTTC. Translation: CATSDLADTQKETQYF.

The chain carries TRBV3-1 and TRBJ1-2; D is perhaps TRBD1 (6 bases). The V end lost 1 base, the J end lost 8 bases, and 17 bases lay between the germline ends. The length of the CDR3 is 15 residues. Germline loops: CDR1 LGHDT, CDR2 YNNKEL (reference sequence). The CDR3 protein is CASSQGSPGAGGYTF. The DNA of the CDR3 is TGTGCCAGCAGCCAAGGAAGTCCGGGGGCAGGAGGCTACACCTTC.

The DNA of the CDR3 is TGTGCCAGCAGTTTCGGTCTAGCGGCCGGGGGCGATACGCAGTATTTT. Translation gives CASSFGLAAGGDTQYF. V usage is TRBV12-3 or TRBV12-4 and J usage is TRBJ2-3, with a tentative D call TRBD2 (7 bases). CDR3 length: 16 residues. V dropped 3 bases and J dropped 6 bases, with 19 bases sitting between them.

The chain has TRBV20-1 and TRBJ2-1, with 9 positions matching TRBD1. The CDR3 covers 15 residues. Germline V gives CDR1 DFQATT, CDR2 SNEGSKA (reference sequence). V shed 1 base and J 6 bases; nucleotides not matched to a gene: 7. For the CDR3, the DNA is TGCAGTGCTAGAGGAACCGGGACAGGGTTCAATGAGCAGTTCTTC. This gives the protein CSARGTGTGFNEQFF.

The J gene is TRBJ1-2, the V gene TRBV7-9; no clear D. Germline V gives CDR1 SEHNR, CDR2 FQNEAQ (reference sequence). The CDR3 sequence is 14 residues long. Trimming removed 3 bases at V and 4 bases at J, with 12 bases between. This chain's CDR3 is CASSFRSGFYGYTF. CDR3 nucleotide sequence: TGTGCCAGCAGCTTTCGAAGCGGATTCTATGGCTACACCTTC.